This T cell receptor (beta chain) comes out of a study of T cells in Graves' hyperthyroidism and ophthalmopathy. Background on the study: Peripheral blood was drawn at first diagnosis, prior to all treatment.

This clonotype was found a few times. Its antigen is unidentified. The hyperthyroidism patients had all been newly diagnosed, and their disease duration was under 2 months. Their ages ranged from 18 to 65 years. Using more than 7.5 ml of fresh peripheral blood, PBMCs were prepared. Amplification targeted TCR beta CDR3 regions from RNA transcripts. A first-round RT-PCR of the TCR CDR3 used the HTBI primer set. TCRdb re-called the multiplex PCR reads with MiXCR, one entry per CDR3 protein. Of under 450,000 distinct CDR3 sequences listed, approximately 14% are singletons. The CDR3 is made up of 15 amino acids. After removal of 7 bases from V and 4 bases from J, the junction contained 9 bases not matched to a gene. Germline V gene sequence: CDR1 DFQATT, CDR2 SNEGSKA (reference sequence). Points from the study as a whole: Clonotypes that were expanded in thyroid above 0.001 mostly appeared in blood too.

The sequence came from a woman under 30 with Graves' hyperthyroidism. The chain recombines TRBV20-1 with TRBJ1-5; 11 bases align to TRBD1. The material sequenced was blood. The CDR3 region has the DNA TGCAGTGTGACCGGGACAGGGGGTGTAAATCAGCCCCAGCATTTT. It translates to CSVTGTGGVNQPQHF.